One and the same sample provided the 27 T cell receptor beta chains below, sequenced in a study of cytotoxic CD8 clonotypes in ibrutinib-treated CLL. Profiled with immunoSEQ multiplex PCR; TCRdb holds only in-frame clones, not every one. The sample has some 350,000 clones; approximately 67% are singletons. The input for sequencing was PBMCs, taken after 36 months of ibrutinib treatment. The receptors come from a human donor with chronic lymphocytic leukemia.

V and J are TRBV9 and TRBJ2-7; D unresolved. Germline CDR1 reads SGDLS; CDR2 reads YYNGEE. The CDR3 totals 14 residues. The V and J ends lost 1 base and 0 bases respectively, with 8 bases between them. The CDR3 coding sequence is TGTGCCAGCAGCGTACACCGGACCTCCTACGAGCAGTACTTC. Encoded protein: CASSVHRTSYEQYF.

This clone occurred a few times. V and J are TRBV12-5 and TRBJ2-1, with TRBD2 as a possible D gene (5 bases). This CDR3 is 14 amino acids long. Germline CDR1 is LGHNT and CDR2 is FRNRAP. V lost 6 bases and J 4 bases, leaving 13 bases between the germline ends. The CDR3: CASGRDTTYNEQFF. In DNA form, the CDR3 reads TGTGCTAGTGGGAGGGATACAACTTACAATGAGCAGTTCTTC.

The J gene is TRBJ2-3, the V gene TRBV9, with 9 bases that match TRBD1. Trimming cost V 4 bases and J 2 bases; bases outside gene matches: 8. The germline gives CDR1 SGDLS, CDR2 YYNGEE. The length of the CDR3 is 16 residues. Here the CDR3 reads CASSPWDRVNTDTQYF. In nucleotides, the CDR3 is TGTGCCAGCAGCCCCTGGGACAGGGTTAACACAGATACGCAGTATTTT.

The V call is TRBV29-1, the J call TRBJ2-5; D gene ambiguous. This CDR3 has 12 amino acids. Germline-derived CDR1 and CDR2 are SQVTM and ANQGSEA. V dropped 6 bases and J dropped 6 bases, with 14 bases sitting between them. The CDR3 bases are TGCAGCGTCCTGGCCCTCCTGAAGACCCAGTACTTC. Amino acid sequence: CSVLALLKTQYF.

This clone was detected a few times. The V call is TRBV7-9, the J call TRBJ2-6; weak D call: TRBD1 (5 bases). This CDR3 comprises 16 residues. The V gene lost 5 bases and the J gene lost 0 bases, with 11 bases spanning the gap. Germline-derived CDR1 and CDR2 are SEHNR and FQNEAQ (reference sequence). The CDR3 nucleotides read TGTGCCAGCAGCCAGCTACAGGACTCTGGGGCCAACGTCCTGACTTTC. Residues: CASSQLQDSGANVLTF.

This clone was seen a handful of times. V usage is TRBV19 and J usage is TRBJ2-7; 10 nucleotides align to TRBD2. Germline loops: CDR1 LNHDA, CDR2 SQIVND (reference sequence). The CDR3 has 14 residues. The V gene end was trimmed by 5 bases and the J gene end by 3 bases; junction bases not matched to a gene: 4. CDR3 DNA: TGTGCCAGTAGTTTACTAGCGGGACACTACGAGCAGTACTTC. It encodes CASSLLAGHYEQYF.

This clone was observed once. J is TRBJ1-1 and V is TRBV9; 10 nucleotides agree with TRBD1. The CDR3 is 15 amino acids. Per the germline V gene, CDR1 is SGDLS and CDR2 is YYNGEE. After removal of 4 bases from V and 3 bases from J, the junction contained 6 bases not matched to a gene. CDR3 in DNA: TGTGCCAGCAGCCCGACAGGGGGCGCGGACACTGAAGCTTTCTTT. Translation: CASSPTGGADTEAFF.

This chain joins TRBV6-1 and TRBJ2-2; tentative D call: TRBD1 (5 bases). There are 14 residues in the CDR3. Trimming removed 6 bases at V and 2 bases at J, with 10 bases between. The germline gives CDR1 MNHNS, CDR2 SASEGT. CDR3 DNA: TGTGCCAGCAGATACAGGATAAACACCGGGGAGCTGTTTTTT. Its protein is CASRYRINTGELFF.

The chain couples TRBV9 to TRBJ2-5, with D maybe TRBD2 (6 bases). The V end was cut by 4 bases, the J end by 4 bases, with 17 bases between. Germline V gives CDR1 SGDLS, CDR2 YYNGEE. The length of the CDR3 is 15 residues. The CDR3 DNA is TGTGCCAGCAGCCCCCACCGACTAGTTGGAGAGACCCAGTACTTC. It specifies CASSPHRLVGETQYF.

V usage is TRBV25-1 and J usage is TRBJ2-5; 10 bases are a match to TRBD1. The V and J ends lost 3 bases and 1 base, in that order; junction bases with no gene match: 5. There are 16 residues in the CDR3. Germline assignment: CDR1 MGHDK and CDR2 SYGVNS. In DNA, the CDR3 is TGTGCCAGCAGTGAGAGTCGGGACAGGGGCCAAGAGACCCAGTACTTC. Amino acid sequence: CASSESRDRGQETQYF.

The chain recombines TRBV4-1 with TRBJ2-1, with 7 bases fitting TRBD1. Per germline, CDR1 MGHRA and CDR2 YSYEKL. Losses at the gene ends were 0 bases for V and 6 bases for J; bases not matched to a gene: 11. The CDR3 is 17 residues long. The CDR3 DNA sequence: TGCGCCAGCAGCCAAGATCCCAGGGGGACAGCCTCCAATGAGCAGTTCTTC. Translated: CASSQDPRGTASNEQFF.

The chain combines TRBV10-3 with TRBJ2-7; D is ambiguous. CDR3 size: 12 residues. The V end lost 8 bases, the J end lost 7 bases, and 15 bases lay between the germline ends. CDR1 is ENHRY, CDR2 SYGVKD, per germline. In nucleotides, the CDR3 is TGTGCCATCGGCCCTTTGGCTGGGGAGCAGTACTTC. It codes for CAIGPLAGEQYF.

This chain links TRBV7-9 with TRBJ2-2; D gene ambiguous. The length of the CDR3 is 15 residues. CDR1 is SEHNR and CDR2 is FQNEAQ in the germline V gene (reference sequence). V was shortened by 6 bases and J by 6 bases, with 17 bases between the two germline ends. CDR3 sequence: CASRPPTGGSGELFF. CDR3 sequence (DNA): TGTGCCAGCAGGCCCCCCACTGGTGGGTCCGGGGAGCTGTTTTTT. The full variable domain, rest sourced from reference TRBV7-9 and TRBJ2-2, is DTGVSQNPRHKITKRGQNVTFRCDPISEHNRLYWYRQTLGQGPEFLTYFQNEAQLEKSRLLSDRFSAERPKGSFSTLEIQRTEQGDSAMYLCASRPPTGGSGELFFGEGSRLTVL.

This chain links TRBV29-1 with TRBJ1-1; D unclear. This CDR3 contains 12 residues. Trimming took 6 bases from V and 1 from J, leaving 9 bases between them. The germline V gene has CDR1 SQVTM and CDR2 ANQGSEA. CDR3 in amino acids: CSVTAGNTEAFF. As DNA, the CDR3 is TGCAGCGTCACAGCGGGGAACACTGAAGCTTTCTTT. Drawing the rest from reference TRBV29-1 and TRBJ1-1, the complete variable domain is SAVISQKPSRDICQRGTSLTIQCQVDSQVTMMFWYRQQPGQSLTLIATANQGSEATYESGFVIDKFPISRPNLTFSTLTVSNMSPEDSSIYLCSVTAGNTEAFFGQGTRLTVV.

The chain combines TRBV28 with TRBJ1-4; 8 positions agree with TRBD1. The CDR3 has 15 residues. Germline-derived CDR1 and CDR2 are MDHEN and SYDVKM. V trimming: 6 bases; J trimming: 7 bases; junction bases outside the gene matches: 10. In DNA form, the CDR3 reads TGTGCCAGCAGGGTTACAGGGGGGTTGGGTGAAAAACTGTTTTTT. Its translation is CASRVTGGLGEKLFF.

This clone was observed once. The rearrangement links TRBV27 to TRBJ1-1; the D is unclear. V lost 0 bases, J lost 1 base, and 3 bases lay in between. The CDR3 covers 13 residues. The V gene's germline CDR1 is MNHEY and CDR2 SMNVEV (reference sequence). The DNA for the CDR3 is TGTGCCAGCAGTTTATCTGAGAACACTGAAGCTTTCTTT. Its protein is CASSLSENTEAFF.

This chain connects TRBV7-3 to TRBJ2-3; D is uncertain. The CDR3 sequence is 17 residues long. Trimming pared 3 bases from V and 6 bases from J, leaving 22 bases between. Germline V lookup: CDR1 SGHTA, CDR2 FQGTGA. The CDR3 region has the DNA TGTGCCAGCAGCTTTCCCGGACCTACCTGGATTCGGGATACGCAGTATTTT. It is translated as CASSFPGPTWIRDTQYF.

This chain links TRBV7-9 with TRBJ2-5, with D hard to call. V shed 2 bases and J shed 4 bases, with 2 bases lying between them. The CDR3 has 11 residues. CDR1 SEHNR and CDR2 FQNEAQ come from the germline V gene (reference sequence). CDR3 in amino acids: CASSLSETQYF. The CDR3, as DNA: TGTGCCAGCAGCTTATCAGAGACCCAGTACTTC.

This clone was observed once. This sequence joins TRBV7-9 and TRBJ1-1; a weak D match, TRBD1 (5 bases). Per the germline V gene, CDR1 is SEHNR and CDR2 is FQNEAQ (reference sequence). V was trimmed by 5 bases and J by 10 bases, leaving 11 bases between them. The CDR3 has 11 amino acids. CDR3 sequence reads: CASSAQGRAFF. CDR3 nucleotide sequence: TGTGCCAGCAGCGCCCAGGGTCGAGCTTTCTTT.

The DNA for the CDR3 is TGCGCCAGCAGCCAAGATTTACTTAACACTGAAGCTTTCTTT. This gives the protein CASSQDLLNTEAFF. V and J are TRBV4-1 and TRBJ1-1; D gene ambiguous. Germline assignment: CDR1 MGHRA and CDR2 YSYEKL. With 0 bases removed from V and 2 bases from J, the gap between germline ends came to 7 bases. This CDR3 has 14 residues.

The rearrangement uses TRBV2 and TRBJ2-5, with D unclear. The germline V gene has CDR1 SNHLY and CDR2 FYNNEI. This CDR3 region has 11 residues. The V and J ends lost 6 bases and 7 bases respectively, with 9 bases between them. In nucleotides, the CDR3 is TGTGCCAGCAGCGGCTTGGGGACCCAGTACTTC. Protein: CASSGLGTQYF.

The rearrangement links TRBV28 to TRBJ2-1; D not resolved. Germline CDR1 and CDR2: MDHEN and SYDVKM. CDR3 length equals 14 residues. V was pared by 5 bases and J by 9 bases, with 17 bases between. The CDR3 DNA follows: TGTGCCAGCAGTCGCGGATTCGAGAAGCTTGAGCAGTTCTTC. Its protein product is CASSRGFEKLEQFF.

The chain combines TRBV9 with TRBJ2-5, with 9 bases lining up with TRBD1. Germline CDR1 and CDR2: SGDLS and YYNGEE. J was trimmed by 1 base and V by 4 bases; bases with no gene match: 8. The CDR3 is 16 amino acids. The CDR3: CASSPLPDRGQETQYF. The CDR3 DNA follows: TGTGCCAGCAGCCCTCTTCCGGACAGGGGCCAAGAGACCCAGTACTTC.

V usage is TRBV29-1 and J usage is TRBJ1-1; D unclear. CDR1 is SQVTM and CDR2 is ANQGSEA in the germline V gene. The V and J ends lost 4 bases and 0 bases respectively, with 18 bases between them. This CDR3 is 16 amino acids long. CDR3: CSVVIQPNLVNTEAFF. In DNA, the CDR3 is TGCAGCGTTGTCATCCAGCCCAACTTGGTGAACACTGAAGCTTTCTTT. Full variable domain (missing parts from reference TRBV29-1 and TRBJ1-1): SAVISQKPSRDICQRGTSLTIQCQVDSQVTMMFWYRQQPGQSLTLIATANQGSEATYESGFVIDKFPISRPNLTFSTLTVSNMSPEDSSIYLCSVVIQPNLVNTEAFFGQGTRLTVV.

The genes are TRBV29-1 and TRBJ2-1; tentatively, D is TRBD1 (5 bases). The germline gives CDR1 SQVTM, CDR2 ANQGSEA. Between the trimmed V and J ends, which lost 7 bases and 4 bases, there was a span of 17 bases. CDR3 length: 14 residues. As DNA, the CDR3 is TGCAGCGCTCGCAACGTCCAGGGTTACAATGAGCAGTTCTTC. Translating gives CSARNVQGYNEQFF.

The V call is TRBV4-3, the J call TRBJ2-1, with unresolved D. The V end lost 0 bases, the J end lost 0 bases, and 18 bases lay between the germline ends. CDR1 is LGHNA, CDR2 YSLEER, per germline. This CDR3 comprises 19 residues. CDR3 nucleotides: TGCGCCAGCAGCCAAGAGGGGAAAACGGGCTGGAGCTCCTACAATGAGCAGTTCTTC. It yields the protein CASSQEGKTGWSSYNEQFF.

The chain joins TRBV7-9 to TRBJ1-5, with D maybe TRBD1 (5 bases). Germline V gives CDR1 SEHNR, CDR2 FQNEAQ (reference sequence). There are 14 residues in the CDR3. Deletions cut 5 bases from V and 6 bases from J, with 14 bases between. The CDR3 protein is CASSLSGGIQPQHF. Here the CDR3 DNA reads TGTGCCAGCAGCCTCTCGGGGGGGATTCAGCCCCAGCATTTT.